This paragraph covers one T cell receptor (beta chain) sequence. Participants were placed into cohorts based on the clinical history they reported. Only in-frame clones appear in the TCRdb table, and some are missing; sequencing was by immunoSEQ multiplex PCR. There are tens of thousands of clones in the sample; around 80% occur only once, and about 3.8% lies in the top ten. This entry belongs to a study of blood T cell repertoires in COVID-19. Looking at the study overall: Both acute and convalescent COVID-19 samples were obtained from the United States, Italy and Spain. T cells, B-cell-depleted T cells, or PBMCs supplied cDNA or gDNA.

V dropped 6 bases and J dropped 8; count of bases not matched to a gene: 6. This CDR3 spans 14 amino acids. CDR1 is ENHRY, CDR2 SYGVKD, per germline. The TCR originated in a woman in her 40s with acute COVID-19. Sequenced: PBMCs or T cells enriched from blood (not recorded which). The chain is built from TRBV10-3 and TRBJ1-4; TRBD1 aligns across 10 bases. CDR3 protein: CAISDRGPGEKLFF. As DNA, the CDR3 is TGTGCCATCAGCGACAGGGGGCCGGGGGAAAAACTGTTTTTT.